A single sample gave rise to the 5 T cell receptor beta chains below, sequenced in a study of shared clonotypes between healthy human individuals. Data came from immunoSEQ multiplex PCR; TCRdb stores just in-frame clones and leaves some out. Of under 2.5 million clones listed, just under 95% are singletons. The sequenced sample was naive CD4+ T cells from PBMCs. The sample's subset: CD45RA+ positively selected. These receptors originate from a man between 18 and 29 years old in good health. Some clones in this sample may be carry-over from other donors' samples.

V and J are TRBV2 and TRBJ2-7; 7 nucleotides align to TRBD2. From germline, CDR1 is SNHLY and CDR2 FYNNEI. The CDR3 has 17 amino acids. Germline trimming cut 7 bases from V and 0 bases from J; bases unmatched to any gene: 15. CDR3 amino acids: CASNLGLQRTSSYEQYF. The DNA of the CDR3 is TGTGCCAGCAACTTGGGACTACAACGGACGAGCTCCTACGAGCAGTACTTC.

The chain recombines TRBV7-2 with TRBJ2-1; TRBD2 might be the D (6 bases). This CDR3 region has 16 residues. CDR1 SGHTA and CDR2 FQGNSA come from the germline V gene. Trimming removed 5 bases at V and 0 bases at J, with 14 bases between. CDR3 sequence reads: CASSPGLLISYNEQFF. The CDR3 DNA reads as TGTGCCAGCAGCCCGGGACTCCTTATCTCCTACAATGAGCAGTTCTTC.

The chain couples TRBV28 to TRBJ2-3, with 8 bases lining up with TRBD1. Germline loops: CDR1 MDHEN, CDR2 SYDVKM. The CDR3 length is 15 residues. The junction had 4 bases not matched to a gene; V was cut back by 1 base and J by 4 bases. This chain's CDR3 is CASSLSRGRADTQYF. The CDR3 DNA reads TGTGCCAGCAGTTTATCCAGGGGGCGCGCAGATACGCAGTATTTT.

The chain combines TRBV30 with TRBJ1-3, with a possible D match to TRBD1 (6 bases). V lost 0 bases, J lost 1 base, and 10 bases lay in between. The CDR3 extends over 15 amino acids. In germline, CDR1 is GTSNPN, CDR2 SVGIG (reference sequence). Here the CDR3 reads CAWSVGGGSGNTIYF. In nucleotides, the CDR3 is TGTGCCTGGAGTGTAGGGGGAGGGTCTGGAAACACCATATATTTT. Full variable domain (rest looked up from reference TRBV30 and TRBJ1-3): SQTIHQWPATLVQPVGSPLSLECTVEGTSNPNLYWYRQAAGRGLQLLFYSVGIGQISSEVPQNLSASRPQDRQFILSSKKLLLSDSGFYLCAWSVGGGSGNTIYFGEGSWLTVV.

The chain employs TRBV7-3 and TRBJ1-1; D not resolved. The CDR3 has 13 residues. Trimming took 6 bases from V and 1 from J, leaving 9 bases between them. CDR1 and CDR2 (germline): SGHTA, FQGTGA. The CDR3 protein is CASRELRNTEAFF. CDR3 DNA sequence: TGTGCCAGCAGGGAATTGAGGAACACTGAAGCTTTCTTT.